What follows are 27 T cell receptor beta chains derived from one specimen sequenced in a study of Ad26.COV2.S vaccination and SARS-CoV-2 variants. Treatment denoted: about 20 received Ad26.COV2.S at low or high dose, single or two shots; about five received placebo; per-sample allocation not given. Collection of the samples took place on day 63 after the first injection of vaccine or placebo. Sequenced by immunoSEQ multiplex PCR; TCRdb stores in-frame clones only, minus some. The sample gives 400,000 to 450,000 clones, around nine tenths of which show up once; 9% to 15% is in the top ten. The source was peripheral blood, collected in a trial of Ad26.COV2.S vaccine versus placebo. Every receptor here comes from a person between 18 and 60 years old who received the Ad26.COV2.S COVID-19 vaccine or a placebo.

This sequence joins TRBV20-1 and TRBJ2-3; no clear D gene. V was trimmed by 3 bases and J by 6 bases, leaving 19 bases between them. Per the germline V gene, CDR1 is DFQATT and CDR2 is SNEGSKA (reference sequence). CDR3 length equals 15 residues. CDR3 sequence reads: CSASSPRTDWDTQYF. In DNA, the CDR3 is TGCAGTGCTAGTTCCCCTAGAACGGATTGGGATACGCAGTATTTT.

The chain has TRBV19 and TRBJ2-5; TRBD1 aligns across 9 bases. J lost 4 bases, V lost 1 base, and 1 base had no gene match. The CDR3 contains 14 residues. Germline V gives CDR1 LNHDA, CDR2 SQIVND (reference sequence). CDR3 nucleotides: TGTGCCAGTAGTATAGGACAGGGGGTAGAGACCCAGTACTTC. Its translation is CASSIGQGVETQYF.

This clone was recorded only once. The chain employs TRBV30 and TRBJ2-1; D may be TRBD2 (5 bases). The CDR3 consists of 16 residues. CDR1 and CDR2 (germline): GTSNPN, SVGIG (reference sequence). With 4 bases removed from V and 0 bases from J, the gap between germline ends came to 16 bases. The CDR3 loop reads CAWIRGPLSSYNEQFF. For the CDR3, the DNA is TGTGCCTGGATTAGAGGGCCACTTAGCTCCTACAATGAGCAGTTCTTC.

This chain uses TRBV3-1 (or the pseudogene TRBV3-2) with TRBJ2-7; D is perhaps TRBD2 (5 bases). This CDR3 region has 16 residues. The ends were cut back, 1 base at V and 2 bases at J, with 15 bases in the middle. Per germline, CDR1 LGHDT and CDR2 YNNKEL (reference sequence). The CDR3: CASSQGAAGGAYEQYF. The CDR3 DNA is TGTGCCAGCAGCCAAGGGGCGGCCGGAGGAGCCTACGAGCAGTACTTC.

The chain has TRBV7-9 and TRBJ2-1; 9 positions agree with TRBD2. Trimming took 0 bases from V and 6 from J; bases not matched to a gene: 3. Per the germline V gene, CDR1 is SEHNR and CDR2 is FQNEAQ (reference sequence). The CDR3 is 15 amino acids. CDR3: CASSLAAGGANEQFF. The CDR3, as DNA: TGTGCCAGCAGCTTAGCAGCGGGAGGTGCCAATGAGCAGTTCTTC.

The chain carries TRBV7-2 and TRBJ1-5; the match to TRBD1 covers 7 bases. The CDR3 covers 13 residues. CDR1 and CDR2 from the germline V gene are SGHTA and FQGNSA. DNA of the CDR3: TGTGCTACCGGACAGGAGAACAATCAGCCCCAGCATTTT. Translated: CATGQENNQPQHF.

The V gene is TRBV19, the J gene TRBJ1-1; the D gene is possibly TRBD1 (5 bases). The V and J ends lost 4 bases and 4 bases respectively, with 22 bases between them. There are 17 residues in the CDR3. Germline values: CDR1 LNHDA, CDR2 SQIVND (reference sequence). CDR3 in amino acids: CASSTYNHRSFITEAFF. The CDR3 bases are TGTGCCAGTAGTACCTATAACCACAGGAGTTTCATCACTGAAGCTTTCTTT.

The V and J genes are TRBV7-2 and TRBJ2-3; D not resolved. The CDR3 has 12 amino acids. Germline V lookup: CDR1 SGHTA, CDR2 FQGNSA. V lost 0 bases, J lost 6 bases, and 4 bases lay in between. This chain's CDR3 is CASSLASDTQYF. For the CDR3, the DNA is TGTGCCAGCAGCTTAGCATCCGATACGCAGTATTTT.

The genes are TRBV6-2 or TRBV6-3 and TRBJ2-7; D unclear. The V end lost 0 bases, the J end lost 7 bases, and 16 bases lay between the germline ends. The CDR3 loop spans 15 amino acids. The germline gives CDR1 MNHEY, CDR2 SVGEGT. The chain's CDR3 is CASSYSYLVPKEQYF. In nucleotides, the CDR3 is TGTGCCAGCAGTTACTCGTATTTGGTCCCCAAAGAGCAGTACTTC.

The chain has TRBV2 and TRBJ2-3; D uncertain. This CDR3 is 13 amino acids long. CDR1 and CDR2 (germline): SNHLY, FYNNEI. Between the trimmed V and J ends, which lost 7 bases and 4 bases, there was a span of 12 bases. The CDR3 region is CASKLSVADTQYF. The CDR3 DNA reads TGTGCCAGCAAGTTGAGTGTCGCAGATACGCAGTATTTT. The full variable domain, completed using reference TRBV2 and TRBJ2-3, is EPEVTQTPSHQVTQMGQEVILRCVPISNHLYFYWYRQILGQKVEFLVSFYNNEISEKSEIFDDQFSVERPDGSNFTLKIRSTKLEDSAMYFCASKLSVADTQYFGPGTRLTVL.

This rearrangement joins TRBV19 to TRBJ1-4; 10 positions match TRBD1. CDR3 length equals 17 residues. Germline V CDR1 and CDR2: LNHDA, SQIVND (reference sequence). With V trimmed by 5 bases and J by 4 bases, 10 bases remained unmatched. The CDR3 reads CASSPARDRGGNEKLFF. In DNA form, the CDR3 reads TGTGCCAGTAGTCCTGCCCGGGACAGGGGCGGTAATGAAAAACTGTTTTTT.

This rearrangement joins TRBV12-5 to TRBJ1-2, with a possible D match to TRBD1 (6 bases). Germline V gives CDR1 LGHNT, CDR2 FRNRAP. The CDR3 is 13 residues long. V gave up 7 bases and J gave up 7 bases, with 16 bases separating them. The CDR3 sequence is CASAPGARGGYTF. CDR3 sequence (DNA): TGTGCTAGTGCCCCGGGGGCCAGGGGTGGCTACACCTTC.

J is TRBJ2-7 and V is TRBV5-1; 14 bases map to TRBD2. From germline, CDR1 is SGHRS and CDR2 YFSETQ. With 4 bases clipped from V and 2 bases from J, the junction kept 2 bases outside the gene matches. The CDR3 runs 15 residues. CDR3 sequence reads: CASSGTSGRPYEQYF. The CDR3 coding sequence is TGCGCCAGCAGCGGGACTAGCGGGAGACCCTACGAGCAGTACTTC.

The chain is built from TRBV6-5 and TRBJ2-7; TRBD1 might be the D (6 bases). From germline, CDR1 is MNHEY and CDR2 SVGAGI. V lost 0 bases, J lost 6 bases, and 15 bases lay in between. This CDR3 has 15 residues. CDR3: CASSYSNRVGGEQYF. CDR3 coding DNA: TGTGCCAGCAGTTACTCGAACAGGGTGGGTGGCGAGCAGTACTTC.

V is TRBV4-3 and J is TRBJ2-3, with D perhaps matching TRBD1 (5 bases). V shed 4 bases and J shed 6 bases, with 14 bases lying between them. This CDR3 is 14 amino acids long. Germline assignment: CDR1 LGHNA and CDR2 YSLEER. CDR3 DNA: TGCGCCAGCAGCCGAAAAGGGGCTGGGGATACGCAGTATTTT. It specifies CASSRKGAGDTQYF.

The chain carries TRBV9 and TRBJ2-3, with D possibly called TRBD1 or TRBD2 (5 bases each). The germline CDR1 and CDR2 sequences are SGDLS and YYNGEE. With 3 bases removed from V and 8 bases from J, the gap between germline ends came to 19 bases. CDR3 size: 15 residues. CDR3 protein: CASSGRKGPPGTQYF. In DNA form, the CDR3 reads TGTGCCAGCAGCGGACGCAAGGGACCACCTGGTACGCAGTATTTT.

This chain uses TRBV2 with TRBJ2-3; D gene ambiguous. The CDR3 contains 11 residues. Trimming left V 4 bases short and J 5 bases short, with 4 bases between. The germline V gene encodes CDR1 SNHLY and CDR2 FYNNEI. The CDR3 protein is CASSVEDTQYF. CDR3 coding DNA: TGTGCCAGCAGTGTGGAAGATACGCAGTATTTT.

There are a few counts of this clone. The V call is TRBV11-2, the J call TRBJ1-2, with 11 bases lining up with TRBD1. In germline, CDR1 is SGHAT, CDR2 FQNNGV. With 5 bases clipped from V and 3 bases from J, the junction kept 5 bases outside the gene matches. This CDR3 is built from 15 residues. The CDR3 region has the DNA TGTGCCAGCAGCCCGCGGGACAGGGGGGACTATGGCTACACCTTC. It specifies CASSPRDRGDYGYTF.

The chain employs TRBV3-1 (or the pseudogene TRBV3-2) and TRBJ2-1; no definite D call. The germline V gene has CDR1 LGHDT and CDR2 YNNKEL (reference sequence). The CDR3 is 17 amino acids. V was clipped by 0 bases and J by 7 bases, with 19 bases between them. The CDR3 DNA is TGTGCCAGCAGCCAAGAGGGCAAGGCAAGGAGTGCGAATGAGCAGTTCTTC. Encoded protein: CASSQEGKARSANEQFF.

The rearrangement uses TRBV30 and TRBJ2-5; 8 bases line up with TRBD2. This CDR3 has 15 amino acids. The V and J ends lost 0 bases and 2 bases, in that order; junction bases with no gene match: 5. Germline V gene sequence: CDR1 GTSNPN, CDR2 SVGIG (reference sequence). The CDR3 DNA is TGTGCCTGGAGTGTCGGCGGGAGGACACAAGAGACCCAGTACTTC. This gives the protein CAWSVGGRTQETQYF.

The V gene is TRBV5-5, the J gene TRBJ2-4, with D unresolved. The CDR3 runs to 15 residues. Germline values: CDR1 SGHKS, CDR2 YYEKEE (reference sequence). The V end was cut by 0 bases, the J end by 7 bases, with 14 bases between. The CDR3 loop reads CASSLVGQEYNIQYF. The CDR3 nucleotides are TGTGCCAGCAGCTTGGTCGGTCAGGAATATAACATTCAGTACTTC.

This chain links TRBV28 with TRBJ1-2; D is undetermined. The ends were cut back, 7 bases at V and 0 bases at J, with 6 bases in the middle. The CDR3 is made up of 12 amino acids. In germline, CDR1 is MDHEN, CDR2 SYDVKM. CDR3 sequence (DNA): TGTGCCAGCAAGGCACCTAACTATGGCTACACCTTC. This codes for CASKAPNYGYTF.

V is TRBV7-2 and J is TRBJ1-1; a weak D match, TRBD1 (6 bases). CDR1 and CDR2 from the germline V gene are SGHTA and FQGNSA. V was clipped by 4 bases and J by 2 bases, with 11 bases between them. The CDR3 runs to 14 residues. CDR3 sequence reads: CASSYRTANTEAFF. CDR3 coding DNA: TGTGCCAGCAGCTACAGGACAGCTAACACTGAAGCTTTCTTT.

This clone appeared once. Mismatch with germline at one junction end may stem from a read error. The chain employs TRBV28 and TRBJ2-1, with TRBD1 matching over 8 bases. The germline V gene has CDR1 MDHEN and CDR2 SYDVKM. CDR3 length equals 14 residues. As DNA, the CDR3 is TGTGCCAGCAGTTTATCACCCGTGACAGGGGTTATGGTCTTC. The encoded protein is CASSLSPVTGVMVF. Variable domain in full (rest from reference TRBV28 and TRBJ2-1): DVKVTQSSRYLVKRTGEKVFLECVQDMDHENMFWYRQDPGLGLRLIYFSYDVKMKEKGDIPEGYSVSREKKERFSLILESASTNQTSMYLCASSLSPVTGVMVFGPGTRLTVL.

V and J are TRBV19 and TRBJ2-5; 8 positions match TRBD2. The germline CDR1 and CDR2 sequences are LNHDA and SQIVND (reference sequence). After removal of 5 bases from V and 5 bases from J, the junction contained 10 bases not matched to a gene. This CDR3 has 15 residues. CDR3 bases: TGTGCCAGTAGTCTCCTAGCGGGTAAAGTGGAGACCCAGTACTTC. Its protein product is CASSLLAGKVETQYF.

The V call is TRBV27, the J call TRBJ2-1; D gene uncertain. In germline, CDR1 is MNHEY, CDR2 SMNVEV (reference sequence). The CDR3 runs to 12 residues. The germline V and J ends were trimmed by 6 bases and 3 bases, with 6 bases remaining between them. The CDR3 DNA follows: TGTGCCAGCAGCACCAACTACAATGAGCAGTTCTTC. Translating it yields CASSTNYNEQFF.

The chain is built from TRBV27 and TRBJ2-7; 7 positions agree with TRBD2. CDR3 size: 12 residues. CDR1 is MNHEY and CDR2 is SMNVEV in the germline V gene (reference sequence). This chain's CDR3 is CARGRGRYEQYF. CDR3 nucleotides: TGTGCAAGAGGGAGGGGTCGGTACGAGCAGTACTTC.